Sequencing of this T cell receptor (beta chain) was carried out in a study of T cells in Graves' hyperthyroidism and ophthalmopathy (dated by TCRdb to the late 2010s). Describing the broader study: Peripheral blood samples were taken at initial diagnosis, before any treatment was given. To identify TCR V-J signatures that set the groups apart, the researchers used a discovery cohort of roughly 100 patients, made up of under 50 with Graves' ophthalmopathy and around 58 with stable Graves' hyperthyroidism. TCR Vbeta CDR3 sequencing of approximately 140 peripheral blood samples (over 40 ophthalmopathy, 75 hyperthyroidism and roughly 17 progressor patients) is reported in the paper. In roughly six Graves' hyperthyroidism patients, the study also compared T-cell repertoires from thyroid tissue with T-cell repertoires from blood. The approximately 100 discovery patients were randomly divided into training and test sets at a 7:3 ratio. After sampling, hyperthyroidism patients received methimazole starting at 30 mg daily, and ophthalmopathy patients received high-dose intravenous methylprednisolone. Prospective prediction of ophthalmopathy was tested in an independent validation cohort consisting of 18 hyperthyroidism patients and around 16 patients who later progressed to ophthalmopathy.

General conclusions and limits of the study: Ophthalmopathy was separated from stable hyperthyroidism by a 13 V-J signature model, with approximately 85% sensitivity and about 81% specificity obtained in cross-validation and 80%/75% obtained in testing. Sample size was not statistically predetermined, and investigators were not blinded to group allocation. Most expanded thyroid clonotypes (frequency above 0.001) were also found in blood, which suggests that blood repertoires may mirror thyroid immune responses. In validation, the model predicted progression to ophthalmopathy with approximately 71% sensitivity and less than 80% specificity, a median of about 6.7 months before onset.

V is cut back by 2 bases and J by 8 bases, with 4 bases in the junction unmatched. The germline V gene encodes CDR1 SGDLS and CDR2 YYNGEE. From the cysteine through the phenylalanine, the CDR3 covers 14 amino acids. Only the CDR3 DNA stays, 42 bases, in frame from base 1. A remark on this clonotype: Its specific antigen is unknown. One base away there is no much larger clone; base qualities are not given.

Stable Graves' hyperthyroidism was defined as no progression to ophthalmopathy during 18 months of follow-up. Hyperthyroidism patients were newly diagnosed, with disease duration under 2 months, and aged 18 to 65 years. Any patient with an uncontrolled infection, another autoimmune disease, pregnancy or lactation was excluded. Diagnoses relied on clinical symptoms, serum thyroxine and TRAb, thyroid ultrasound and orbital computed tomography. PBMCs were separated from about 10 ml of fresh peripheral blood using Ficoll-Paque density gradient centrifugation. Total RNA was extracted with Trizol reagent, and quality was checked on an Agilent 2100 Bioanalyzer. The TCR beta CDR3 regions were amplified from the RNA transcripts. For the first round of RT-PCR on the TCR CDR3, the HTBI primer set was used together with the Qiagen OneStep RT-PCR kit. The libraries were constructed in a second round of multiplex PCR and then size-selected and purified. Paired-end sequencing of the libraries was performed with 100 bp reads on an Illumina HiSeq2000. Turning to the authors' computational methods: SOAPnuke was used to process the raw data, removing reads that contained adapters or uncalled bases, had a mean Phred below 15, or lacked an exact match to the constant primer or identifier. High-quality paired reads were merged with COPE v1.2.5, and unique nucleotide sequences were defined as clonotypes. Clonotypes were aligned to IMGT TRBV, TRBD and TRBJ reference segments using MiTCR v1.1. Analysis was restricted to V-J combinations with a frequency above 0.0001, which covered roughly 99% of repertoires. The TCS score was defined as the ratio of F50 (clonal expansion) to E x V (chaos), calculated using BLOSUM62-based TCRdist between CDR3 peptides within each V-J. Welch's t-statistics and random forest reduced 514 V-J features to 10 to 15, which were used in a naive Bayes classifier (R e1071). TCRdb's own reprocessing of the public reads used fastp at Q25 and MiXCR and kept productive beta chains. When rows share a CDR3 protein, they turn into one entry using the most common DNA and genes. These V and J calls originate from TCRdb's pipeline instead of the authors' own analysis. For this sample there are some 350,000 distinct CDR3 sequences; around 25% appear just once. The ten largest make up 70% to 75% of the sample.

The chain is made from TRBV9 and TRBJ2-1, with 10 junctional bases fitting TRBD2. Sequences were obtained from blood. This sequence was found in a man in his forties or fifties with Graves' hyperthyroidism. The CDR3 protein is CASSVASGSHEQFF. The sequenced DNA: TGTGCCAGCAGCGTGGCTAGCGGGAGCCATGAGCAGTTCTTC.